The 31 T cell receptor beta chains below all came from one sample that was sequenced in a study of blood T cell repertoires in COVID-19. TCRdb's copy holds only in-frame clones and misses some; the assay was immunoSEQ multiplex PCR. This sample has approximately 63,000 clones, with about 90% found just once. Specimen: peripheral blood. The source of these receptors is an elderly woman with active COVID-19.

The V and J genes are TRBV29-1 and TRBJ2-5, with 9 bases identical to TRBD1. The germline V gene has CDR1 SQVTM and CDR2 ANQGSEA. CDR3 length: 13 residues. The V gene end was trimmed by 6 bases and the J gene end by 4 bases; junction bases not matched to a gene: 6. The CDR3 sequence: CSVIGTGTETQYF. The DNA for the CDR3 is TGCAGCGTCATAGGGACAGGGACAGAGACCCAGTACTTC.

This chain links TRBV6-5 with TRBJ2-5, with D uncertain. V lost 6 bases, J lost 3 bases, and 5 bases lay in between. Germline-derived CDR1 and CDR2 are MNHEY and SVGAGI. The CDR3 extends over 11 amino acids. The CDR3 DNA reads as TGTGCCAGCAGCTATAAAGAGACCCAGTACTTC. It is translated as CASSYKETQYF.

The V and J genes are TRBV19 and TRBJ1-2, with D tentatively TRBD1 (6 bases). The CDR3 extends over 14 amino acids. The germline CDR1 and CDR2 sequences are LNHDA and SQIVND (reference sequence). V lost 4 bases and J 4 bases, leaving 13 bases between the germline ends. This CDR3 is CASSRHRDGYGYTF. DNA of the CDR3: TGTGCCAGTAGTAGGCACAGGGACGGCTATGGCTACACCTTC.

This clone was recorded once. The chain couples TRBV30 to TRBJ1-4; D is unclear. V lost 1 base and J 8 bases, leaving 17 bases between the germline ends. Germline lookup yields CDR1 GTSNPN and CDR2 SVGIG (reference sequence). CDR3 length equals 15 residues. CDR3 sequence: CAWSEAGWRREKLFF. CDR3 coding DNA: TGTGCCTGGAGTGAGGCGGGGTGGAGGCGCGAAAAACTGTTTTTT.

The chain combines TRBV28 with TRBJ2-2; 9 positions agree with TRBD1. Per germline, CDR1 MDHEN and CDR2 SYDVKM. Germline trimming cut 5 bases from V and 4 bases from J; bases unmatched to any gene: 2. The CDR3 is made up of 14 amino acids. The CDR3: CASSPDRGTGELFF. Here the CDR3 DNA reads TGTGCCAGCAGTCCGGACAGGGGCACCGGGGAGCTGTTTTTT. Full variable domain (outside the CDR3, taken from reference TRBV28 and TRBJ2-2): DVKVTQSSRYLVKRTGEKVFLECVQDMDHENMFWYRQDPGLGLRLIYFSYDVKMKEKGDIPEGYSVSREKKERFSLILESASTNQTSMYLCASSPDRGTGELFFGEGSRLTVL.

The chain employs TRBV3-1 (or the pseudogene TRBV3-2) and TRBJ2-1, with D possibly being TRBD1 (5 bases). This CDR3 comprises 14 residues. The V and J ends lost 3 bases and 4 bases respectively, with 10 bases between them. Germline loops: CDR1 LGHDT, CDR2 YNNKEL (reference sequence). CDR3 sequence: CASSHRTYYNEQFF. The CDR3, as DNA: TGTGCCAGCAGCCACCGGACATATTACAATGAGCAGTTCTTC.

The rearrangement links TRBV13 to TRBJ2-2, with D possibly being TRBD2 (6 bases). CDR3 length equals 16 residues. CDR1 and CDR2 from the germline V gene are PRHDT and FYEKMQ (reference sequence). The V and J ends lost 6 bases and 4 bases respectively, with 18 bases between them. This chain's CDR3 is CASSLRLAGGTGELFF. CDR3 sequence (DNA): TGTGCCAGCAGTCTCCGCTTGGCCGGGGGCACCGGGGAGCTGTTTTTT.

The chain joins TRBV4-1 to TRBJ2-7; D is ambiguous. The CDR3 spans 15 residues. Germline-derived CDR1 and CDR2 are MGHRA and YSYEKL. The ends were cut back, 2 bases at V and 1 base at J, with 12 bases in the middle. CDR3 amino acids: CASSQQPGRSYEQYF. The CDR3 DNA follows: TGCGCCAGCAGCCAACAACCAGGCAGATCCTACGAGCAGTACTTC.

The V gene is TRBV15, the J gene TRBJ1-2, with a weak D call TRBD1 (6 bases). Trimming removed 6 bases from V and 2 bases from J, with 13 bases in between. This CDR3 region has 14 residues. Germline V lookup: CDR1 LNHNV, CDR2 YYDKDF (reference sequence). The CDR3 nucleotides read TGTGCCACCAGGACAGGCCAAGCAAACTATGGCTACACCTTC. Translated, it gives CATRTGQANYGYTF.

The CDR3 bases are TGTGCCAGCAGTTTGTCCGGGACAGGGGGCTACGAGCAGTACTTC. Translation gives CASSLSGTGGYEQYF. The chain combines TRBV28 with TRBJ2-7; 11 positions agree with TRBD1. After removal of 3 bases from V and 3 bases from J, the junction contained 4 bases not matched to a gene. This CDR3 contains 15 residues. In germline, CDR1 is MDHEN, CDR2 SYDVKM.

The gene calls are TRBV10-3 and TRBJ2-7, with a tentative D call TRBD2 (5 bases). V dropped 2 bases and J dropped 2 bases, with 16 bases sitting between them. This CDR3 comprises 16 residues. Germline CDR1 reads ENHRY; CDR2 reads SYGVKD. CDR3 sequence (DNA): TGTGCCATCAGTGAGCTTAAGGGCCAGAGGGCCTACGAGCAGTACTTC. It is translated as CAISELKGQRAYEQYF.

The CDR3 loop reads CASSLVWRGGLEQYF. The CDR3 nucleotides are TGTGCCAGCAGCTTAGTCTGGCGGGGGGGGTTGGAGCAGTACTTC. The gene calls are TRBV7-2 and TRBJ2-7, with 9 bases matching TRBD2. Trimming removed 1 base from V and 7 bases from J; junction bases left unmatched: 8. The CDR3 runs 15 residues. Germline V CDR1 and CDR2: SGHTA, FQGNSA.

This clone appeared a single time. The chain is built from TRBV10-3 and TRBJ1-2, with 9 positions matching TRBD1. The CDR3 length is 13 residues. V was clipped by 4 bases and J by 6 bases; unmatched bases: 3. Germline V gene sequence: CDR1 ENHRY, CDR2 SYGVKD. CDR3 nucleotide sequence: TGTGCCATCAGTGGGACAGGGGTTAATGGCTACACCTTC. This sequence encodes CAISGTGVNGYTF.

The V call is TRBV7-3, the J call TRBJ2-6, with D possibly TRBD2 on 6 matching bases. Germline lookup yields CDR1 SGHTA and CDR2 FQGTGA. Trimming shortened V by 5 bases and J by 0 bases, and 23 bases separated the two germline ends. The CDR3 contains 20 residues. The CDR3 region is CASSRGTLGTVSSGANVLTF. The CDR3 DNA is TGTGCCAGCAGCCGAGGGACTTTGGGTACAGTTAGCTCTGGGGCCAACGTCCTGACTTTC.

The chain has TRBV4-3 and TRBJ2-5; unclear D gene. Germline-derived CDR1 and CDR2 are LGHNA and YSLEER. CDR3 length equals 16 residues. V was shortened by 0 bases and J by 1 base, with 12 bases between the two germline ends. The CDR3 reads CASSQDFPGPQETQYF. CDR3 coding DNA: TGCGCCAGCAGCCAAGATTTCCCGGGTCCCCAAGAGACCCAGTACTTC.

This chain joins TRBV19 and TRBJ1-3; no clear D. The CDR3 extends over 15 amino acids. Germline V gives CDR1 LNHDA, CDR2 SQIVND (reference sequence). The ends were cut back, 4 bases at V and 0 bases at J, with 10 bases in the middle. CDR3 DNA sequence: TGTGCCAGTAGTAGAGTTGGGCGCTCTGGAAACACCATATATTTT. Translation gives CASSRVGRSGNTIYF.

The rearrangement joins TRBV19 to TRBJ1-1, with 7 bases that match TRBD1. The CDR3 runs 13 residues. Germline CDR1 is LNHDA and CDR2 is SQIVND (reference sequence). With 7 bases clipped from V and 4 bases from J, the junction kept 6 bases outside the gene matches. The DNA of the CDR3 is TGTGCCAGTACCCTGGGACAGACCACTGAAGCTTTCTTT. Translated: CASTLGQTTEAFF.

The rearrangement joins TRBV19 to TRBJ2-5, with a possible D match to TRBD1 (6 bases). With 6 bases removed from V and 1 base from J, the gap between germline ends came to 12 bases. The CDR3 contains 14 residues. Germline values: CDR1 LNHDA, CDR2 SQIVND (reference sequence). CDR3 loop: CASSLRGTQETQYF. As DNA, the CDR3 is TGTGCCAGTAGCTTAAGGGGGACCCAAGAGACCCAGTACTTC.

This chain uses TRBV24-1 with TRBJ1-3; D gene uncertain. This CDR3 contains 13 residues. The germline V gene has CDR1 KGHDR and CDR2 SFDVKD. V shed 9 bases and J shed 0 bases, with 8 bases lying between them. CDR3 residues: CATRPSSGNTIYF. In DNA, the CDR3 is TGTGCCACCCGCCCCAGCTCTGGAAACACCATATATTTT.

This chain connects TRBV4-3 to TRBJ2-7, with a weak D call TRBD2 (5 bases). The CDR3 sequence is 15 residues long. Trimming pared 1 base from V and 0 bases from J, leaving 10 bases between. Germline V lookup: CDR1 LGHNA, CDR2 YSLEER. CDR3 residues: CASSQASRSSYEQYF. DNA for the CDR3: TGCGCCAGCAGCCAAGCTAGCAGGAGCTCCTACGAGCAGTACTTC.

The chain uses TRBV7-9 and TRBJ2-5; possible D gene TRBD2, 7 bases. CDR1 is SEHNR and CDR2 is FQNEAQ in the germline V gene (reference sequence). The V and J ends lost 3 bases and 1 base respectively, with 12 bases between them. CDR3 length: 15 residues. CDR3 nucleotide sequence: TGTGCCAGCAGCTTCGGTCGGGGGGCCCAAGAGACCCAGTACTTC. Translated: CASSFGRGAQETQYF.

The genes are TRBV6-6 and TRBJ2-3; TRBD2 agrees at 9 bases. V trimming: 4 bases; J trimming: 1 base; junction bases outside the gene matches: 0. CDR3 length: 14 amino acids. Germline lookup yields CDR1 MNHNY and CDR2 SVGAGI (reference sequence). The chain's CDR3 is CASSLAGGTDTQYF. CDR3 in DNA: TGTGCCAGCAGTTTAGCGGGGGGCACAGATACGCAGTATTTT.

The V call is TRBV6-2 or TRBV6-3, the J call TRBJ1-2; TRBD1 matches 9 bases. The ends lost 6 bases at V and 6 bases at J; junction bases unmatched: 11. The CDR3 runs 15 residues. Germline V gives CDR1 MNHEY, CDR2 SVGEGT. The CDR3 loop is CASSRPGTGFHGYTF. The CDR3 bases are TGTGCCAGCAGCCGTCCCGGGACAGGGTTCCATGGCTACACCTTC.

This chain uses TRBV10-3 with TRBJ2-3; 12 nucleotides agree with TRBD2. Trimming cost V 2 bases and J 0 bases; bases outside gene matches: 0. The germline V gene encodes CDR1 ENHRY and CDR2 SYGVKD. The CDR3 has 16 residues. The CDR3 DNA sequence: TGTGCCATCAGTGAGGGACTAGCGGGAAGCACAGATACGCAGTATTTT. As protein: CAISEGLAGSTDTQYF.

The chain has TRBV6-2 or TRBV6-3 and TRBJ2-7, with a possible D match to TRBD2 (5 bases). V shed 5 bases and J shed 7 bases, with 12 bases lying between them. CDR1 and CDR2 (germline): MNHEY, SVGEGT. The CDR3 contains 12 residues. CDR3 sequence (DNA): TGTGCCAGCAGTCAAGACTGGAGGGAGCAGTACTTC. Translated: CASSQDWREQYF.

V is TRBV30 and J is TRBJ1-1; D gene unclear. V was pared by 1 base and J by 0 bases, with 12 bases between. Germline V gene lookup returns CDR1 GTSNPN and CDR2 SVGIG (reference sequence). CDR3 length: 15 amino acids. The CDR3 DNA is TGTGCCTGGAGTGGGACCCGGGGTATGAACACTGAAGCTTTCTTT. It translates to CAWSGTRGMNTEAFF.

The chain recombines TRBV6-2 or TRBV6-3 with TRBJ2-5; TRBD1 matches at 9 bases. Per germline, CDR1 MNHEY and CDR2 SVGEGT. This CDR3 comprises 19 residues. The ends lost 6 bases at V and 5 bases at J; junction bases unmatched: 22. The CDR3 DNA follows: TGTGCCAGCAGCCCCTCCCTGACAGGGGGATCCAGGGTGGGGGAGACCCAGTACTTC. This codes for CASSPSLTGGSRVGETQYF.

This sequence joins TRBV4-2 and TRBJ2-1; the match to TRBD2 covers 8 bases. From germline, CDR1 is LGHNA and CDR2 YNFKEQ. The V segment lost 0 bases and the J segment 3 bases; nucleotides outside the gene matches: 4. This CDR3 spans 16 amino acids. CDR3 nucleotide sequence: TGTGCCAGCAGCCAAGATGGAAGCGGGGGCTACAATGAGCAGTTCTTC. Protein product: CASSQDGSGGYNEQFF.

The chain recombines TRBV6-1 with TRBJ1-2, with TRBD1 as a possible D gene (6 bases). Trimming cost V 2 bases and J 7 bases, with 11 bases left between them. CDR1 is MNHNS and CDR2 is SASEGT in the germline V gene. The CDR3 length is 13 residues. CDR3 DNA: TGTGCCAGCAGTGAACGGGGGGCGTCTGGCTACACCTTC. It yields the protein CASSERGASGYTF.

V and J are TRBV7-3 and TRBJ2-3; TRBD1 might be the D (5 bases). The germline V and J ends were trimmed by 3 bases and 1 base, with 11 bases remaining between them. The CDR3 extends over 15 amino acids. Germline V lookup: CDR1 SGHTA, CDR2 FQGTGA. CDR3 sequence: CASSLGGAGTDTQYF. In nucleotides, the CDR3 is TGTGCCAGCAGCTTGGGTGGGGCCGGCACAGATACGCAGTATTTT.

The chain employs TRBV11-2 and TRBJ2-1; D is unresolved. CDR3 length equals 17 residues. Per germline, CDR1 SGHAT and CDR2 FQNNGV. V was cut by 5 bases and J by 0 bases, with 17 bases left in between. The CDR3 sequence is CASSPNLGYSSYNEQFF. CDR3 in DNA: TGTGCCAGCAGCCCCAACTTGGGCTATAGCTCCTACAATGAGCAGTTCTTC.